This T cell receptor beta chain was sequenced for a study of STAT5B mutations in CD4+ large granular lymphocyte leukemia. Looking at the study overall: Among healthy donors, a particular HLA allele went with more CDR3 'QG' motifs.

The CDR3 consists of 15 residues. Germline CDR1 reads SGHDT; CDR2 reads YYEEEE. The V end lost 1 base, the J end lost 4 bases, and 14 bases lay between the germline ends. The table came from immunoSEQ multiplex PCR; TCRdb's copy has only in-frame clones and leaves some out. The table lists almost 30,000 clones, around four fifths of them singletons. Regarding the study as a whole: TRBV06-family usage was enriched in top patient clones (8/27) versus controls (2/35).

Details on this clone: Its cognate antigen is unknown.

The specimen sequenced was CD4+ T cells from blood buffy coats. The chain has TRBV5-6 and TRBJ1-2; perhaps TRBD1 as D (6 bases). The sequence was collected from a human donor in good health. This CDR3 is CASSLITGSRYGYTF. The CDR3 region has the DNA TGTGCCAGCAGCTTGATAACAGGGAGCCGCTATGGCTACACCTTC.